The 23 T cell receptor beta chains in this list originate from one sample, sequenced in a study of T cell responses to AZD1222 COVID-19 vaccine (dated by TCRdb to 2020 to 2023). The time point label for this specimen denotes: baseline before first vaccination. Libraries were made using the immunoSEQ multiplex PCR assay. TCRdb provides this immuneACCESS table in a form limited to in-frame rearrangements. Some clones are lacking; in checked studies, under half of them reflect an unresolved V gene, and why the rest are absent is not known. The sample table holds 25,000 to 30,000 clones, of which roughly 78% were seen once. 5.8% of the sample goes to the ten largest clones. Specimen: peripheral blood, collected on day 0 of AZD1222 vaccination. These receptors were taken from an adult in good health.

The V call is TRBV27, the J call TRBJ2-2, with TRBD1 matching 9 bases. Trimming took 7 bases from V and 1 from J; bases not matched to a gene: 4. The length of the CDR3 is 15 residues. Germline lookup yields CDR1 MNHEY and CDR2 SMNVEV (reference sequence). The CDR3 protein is CASKVDRGNTGELFF. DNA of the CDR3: TGTGCCAGCAAGGTGGACAGGGGGAACACCGGGGAGCTGTTTTTT.

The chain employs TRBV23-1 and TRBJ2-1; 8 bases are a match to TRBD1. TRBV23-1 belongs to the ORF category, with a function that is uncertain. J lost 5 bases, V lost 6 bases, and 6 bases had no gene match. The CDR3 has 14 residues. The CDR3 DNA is TGCGCCAGCAGGAAAGACAGGGGAAACAATGAGCAGTTCTTC. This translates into CASRKDRGNNEQFF.

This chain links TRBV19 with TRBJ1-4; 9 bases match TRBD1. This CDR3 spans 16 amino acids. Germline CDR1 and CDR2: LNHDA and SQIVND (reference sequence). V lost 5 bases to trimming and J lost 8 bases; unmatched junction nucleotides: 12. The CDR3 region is CASSSQQTGGREKLFF. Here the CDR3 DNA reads TGTGCCAGTAGTTCCCAGCAAACAGGGGGCCGAGAAAAACTGTTTTTT.

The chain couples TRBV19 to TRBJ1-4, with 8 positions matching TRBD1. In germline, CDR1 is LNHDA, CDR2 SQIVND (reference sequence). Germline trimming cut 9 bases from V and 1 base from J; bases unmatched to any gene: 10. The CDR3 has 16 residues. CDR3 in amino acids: CASGQGGRGTNEKLFF. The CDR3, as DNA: TGTGCCAGCGGACAGGGCGGTAGGGGAACTAATGAAAAACTGTTTTTT.

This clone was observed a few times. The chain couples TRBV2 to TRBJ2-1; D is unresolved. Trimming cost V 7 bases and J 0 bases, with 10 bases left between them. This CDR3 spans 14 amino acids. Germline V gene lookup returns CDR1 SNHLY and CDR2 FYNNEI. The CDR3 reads CASIDASSYNEQFF. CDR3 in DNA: TGTGCCAGCATTGACGCGAGCTCCTACAATGAGCAGTTCTTC. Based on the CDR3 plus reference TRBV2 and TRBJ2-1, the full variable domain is EPEVTQTPSHQVTQMGQEVILRCVPISNHLYFYWYRQILGQKVEFLVSFYNNEISEKSEIFDDQFSVERPDGSNFTLKIRSTKLEDSAMYFCASIDASSYNEQFFGPGTRLTVL.

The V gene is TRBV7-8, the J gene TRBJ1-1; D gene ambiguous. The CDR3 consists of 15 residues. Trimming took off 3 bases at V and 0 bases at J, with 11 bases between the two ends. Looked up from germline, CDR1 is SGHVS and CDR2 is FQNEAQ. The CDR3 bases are TGTGCCAGCAGCTTCGGACGGCGGCTGAACACTGAAGCTTTCTTT. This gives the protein CASSFGRRLNTEAFF.

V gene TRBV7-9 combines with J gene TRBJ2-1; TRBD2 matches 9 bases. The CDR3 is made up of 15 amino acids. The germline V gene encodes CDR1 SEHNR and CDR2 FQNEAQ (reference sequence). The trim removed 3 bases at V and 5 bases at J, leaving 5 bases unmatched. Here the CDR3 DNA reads TGTGCCAGCAGCTTTGGGACTAGCCTTCACAATGAGCAGTTCTTC. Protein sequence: CASSFGTSLHNEQFF.

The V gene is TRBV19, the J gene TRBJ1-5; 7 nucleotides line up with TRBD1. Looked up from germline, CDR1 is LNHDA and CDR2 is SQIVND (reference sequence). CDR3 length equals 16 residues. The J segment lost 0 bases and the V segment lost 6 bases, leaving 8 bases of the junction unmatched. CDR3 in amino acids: CASRTIQGYSNQPQHF. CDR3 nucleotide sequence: TGTGCCAGTAGAACTATACAGGGGTATAGCAATCAGCCCCAGCATTTT. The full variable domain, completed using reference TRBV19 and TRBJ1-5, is DGGITQSPKYLFRKEGQNVTLSCEQNLNHDAMYWYRQDPGQGLRLIYYSQIVNDFQKGDIAEGYSVSREKKESFPLTVTSAQKNPTAFYLCASRTIQGYSNQPQHFGDGTRLSIL.

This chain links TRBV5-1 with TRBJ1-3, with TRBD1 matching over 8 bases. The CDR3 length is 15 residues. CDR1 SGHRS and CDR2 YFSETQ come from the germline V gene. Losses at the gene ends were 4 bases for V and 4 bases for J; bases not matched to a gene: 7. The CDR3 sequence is CASSLNGQGGNTIYF. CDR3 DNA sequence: TGCGCCAGCAGCCTTAACGGACAGGGAGGAAACACCATATATTTT.

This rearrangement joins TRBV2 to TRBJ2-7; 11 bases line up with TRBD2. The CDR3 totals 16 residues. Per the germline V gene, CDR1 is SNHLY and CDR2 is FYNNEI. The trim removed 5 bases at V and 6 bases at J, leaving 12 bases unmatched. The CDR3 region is CASSNNLSGRAGEQYV. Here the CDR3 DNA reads TGTGCCAGCAGTAATAATCTTAGCGGGAGGGCTGGCGAGCAGTACGTC.

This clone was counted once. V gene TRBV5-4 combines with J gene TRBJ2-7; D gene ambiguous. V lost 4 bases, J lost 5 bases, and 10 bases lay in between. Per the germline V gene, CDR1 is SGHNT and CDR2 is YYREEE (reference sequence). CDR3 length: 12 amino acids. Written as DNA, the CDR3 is TGTGCCAGCAGCATTGCGTTTGACGAGCAGTACTTC. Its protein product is CASSIAFDEQYF. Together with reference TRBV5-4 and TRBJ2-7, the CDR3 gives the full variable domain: ETGVTQSPTHLIKTRGQQVTLRCSSQSGHNTVSWYQQALGQGPQFIFQYYREEENGRGNFPPRFSGLQFPNYSSELNVNALELDDSALYLCASSIAFDEQYFGPGTRLTVT.

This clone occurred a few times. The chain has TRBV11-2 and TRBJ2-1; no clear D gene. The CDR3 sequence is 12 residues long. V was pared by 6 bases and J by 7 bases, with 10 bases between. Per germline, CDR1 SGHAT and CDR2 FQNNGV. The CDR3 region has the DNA TGTGCCAGCAGATCCACCGTGAATGAGCAGTTCTTC. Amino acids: CASRSTVNEQFF.

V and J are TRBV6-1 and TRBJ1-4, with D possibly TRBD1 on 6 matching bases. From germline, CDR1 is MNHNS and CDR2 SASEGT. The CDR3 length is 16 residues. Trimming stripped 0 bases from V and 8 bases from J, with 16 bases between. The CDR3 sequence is CASSEASGGGFEKLFF. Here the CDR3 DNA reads TGTGCCAGCAGTGAAGCATCCGGGGGCGGTTTCGAAAAACTGTTTTTT.

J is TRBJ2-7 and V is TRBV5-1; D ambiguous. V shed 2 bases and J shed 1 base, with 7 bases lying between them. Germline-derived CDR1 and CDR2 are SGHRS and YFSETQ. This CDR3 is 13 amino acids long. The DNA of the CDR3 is TGCGCCAGCAGCTTACACCGATCCTACGAGCAGTACTTC. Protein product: CASSLHRSYEQYF.

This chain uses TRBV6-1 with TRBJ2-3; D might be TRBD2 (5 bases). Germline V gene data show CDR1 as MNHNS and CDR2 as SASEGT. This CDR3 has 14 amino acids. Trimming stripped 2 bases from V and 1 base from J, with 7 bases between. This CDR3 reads CASSESSGTDTQYF. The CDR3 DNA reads TGTGCCAGCAGTGAAAGTAGCGGCACAGATACGCAGTATTTT.

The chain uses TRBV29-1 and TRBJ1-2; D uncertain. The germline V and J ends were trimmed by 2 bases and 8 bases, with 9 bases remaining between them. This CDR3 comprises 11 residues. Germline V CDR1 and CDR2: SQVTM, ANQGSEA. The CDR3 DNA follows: TGCAGCGTTGAATTTTCGAGCGGCTACACCTTC. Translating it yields CSVEFSSGYTF. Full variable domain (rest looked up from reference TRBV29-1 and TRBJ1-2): SAVISQKPSRDICQRGTSLTIQCQVDSQVTMMFWYRQQPGQSLTLIATANQGSEATYESGFVIDKFPISRPNLTFSTLTVSNMSPEDSSIYLCSVEFSSGYTFGSGTRLTVV.

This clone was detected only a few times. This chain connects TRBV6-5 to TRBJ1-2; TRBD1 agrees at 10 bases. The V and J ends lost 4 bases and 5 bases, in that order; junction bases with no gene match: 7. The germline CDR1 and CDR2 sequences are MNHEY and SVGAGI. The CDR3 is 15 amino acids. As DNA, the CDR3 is TGTGCCAGCAGTTCACCGGTGGACAGGGGGTATGGCTACACCTTC. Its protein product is CASSSPVDRGYGYTF.

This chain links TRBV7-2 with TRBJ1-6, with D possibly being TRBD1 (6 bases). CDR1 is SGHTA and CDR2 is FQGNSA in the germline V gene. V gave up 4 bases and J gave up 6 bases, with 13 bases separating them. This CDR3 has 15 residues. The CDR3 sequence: CASSSGHSSNSPLHF. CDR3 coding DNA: TGTGCCAGCAGCTCGGGACATTCGAGTAATTCACCCCTCCACTTT.

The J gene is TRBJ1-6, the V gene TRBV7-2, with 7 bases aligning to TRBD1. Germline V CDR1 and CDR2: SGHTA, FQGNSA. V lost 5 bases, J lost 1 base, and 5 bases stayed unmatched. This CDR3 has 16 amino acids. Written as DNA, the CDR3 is TGTGCCAGCAGCCCCCGACAGGGATCCTATAATTCACCCCTCCACTTT. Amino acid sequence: CASSPRQGSYNSPLHF.

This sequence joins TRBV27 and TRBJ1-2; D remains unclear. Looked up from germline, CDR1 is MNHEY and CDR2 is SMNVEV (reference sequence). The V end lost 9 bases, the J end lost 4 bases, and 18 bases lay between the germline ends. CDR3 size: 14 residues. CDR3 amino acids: CARLNLGLGYGYTF. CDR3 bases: TGTGCCAGGCTCAATTTGGGCCTCGGCTATGGCTACACCTTC.

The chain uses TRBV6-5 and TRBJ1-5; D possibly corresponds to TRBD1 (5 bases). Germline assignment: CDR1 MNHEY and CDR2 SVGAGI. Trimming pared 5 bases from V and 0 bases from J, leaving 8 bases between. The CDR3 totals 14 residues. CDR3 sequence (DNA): TGTGCCAGCAGTAAACAGGATAGCAATCAGCCCCAGCATTTT. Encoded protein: CASSKQDSNQPQHF.

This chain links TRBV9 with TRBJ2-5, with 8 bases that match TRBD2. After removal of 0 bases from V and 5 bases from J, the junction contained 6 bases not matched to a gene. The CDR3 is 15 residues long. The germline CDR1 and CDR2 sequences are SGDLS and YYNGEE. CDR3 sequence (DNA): TGTGCCAGCAGCGTAGCCGGGACTAGAGGGGAGACCCAGTACTTC. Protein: CASSVAGTRGETQYF.

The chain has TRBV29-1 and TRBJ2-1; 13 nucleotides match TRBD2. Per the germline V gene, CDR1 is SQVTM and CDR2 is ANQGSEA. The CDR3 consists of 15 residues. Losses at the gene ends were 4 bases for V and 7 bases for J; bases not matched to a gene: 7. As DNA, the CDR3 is TGCAGCGTTGCCTTACTAGCGGGAGGGCGGAATGAGCAGTTCTTC. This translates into CSVALLAGGRNEQFF.